Shown below are 30 T cell receptor beta chains from a single sample sequenced in a study of tumor-infiltrating lymphocytes in primary liver carcinoma listed by TCRdb under 2017. Total RNA and DNA were co-extracted without cell sorting from around 20-30 mg of bulk tissue using the AllPrep DNA/RNA mini kit. Sequenced on an Illumina HiSeq 2500. A constant-region primer and ProtoScript II reverse transcriptase were used to reverse-transcribe TCRbeta-specific cDNA from about 500 ng total RNA. The TCRbeta libraries were prepared through three rounds of nested multiplex PCR following a slightly modified ARM-PCR procedure. The first two PCR rounds used multiplex TRBV1-TRBV30 forward primers with a Cbeta reverse primer, each for about 10 cycles. Through fastp at Q25 and MiXCR, TCRdb rebuilt clones from the public reads, retaining in-frame beta chains. CDR3 protein sequences are deduplicated, and each keeps its most common genes and DNA. The sample includes approximately 110,000 distinct CDR3 sequences, with 55% to 75% observed a single time. Together, the top ten hold 9.3% of the sample.

Sequencing was carried out using liver tumor tissue from sampling region 1. The sample's cell subset or site, from its label and the paper: tumor region T1, superior pole. Every receptor here comes from a woman aged 55-70 years with primary liver carcinoma and hepatitis B virus infection.

To note about this clonotype: A read error may explain this, as a much larger clone is one base away. The gene calls are TRBV6-9 and TRBJ1-5; 7 bases agree with TRBD1. The germline V gene encodes CDR1 MNHGY and CDR2 SVAAGI. There are 15 residues in the CDR3. The chain's CDR3 is CAGSLTSDRAQPQHF. As DNA, the CDR3 is TGTGCCGGCAGCCTCACAAGCGACAGGGCTCAGCCCCAGCATTTT.

This clonotype was observed a few times. The V and J genes are TRBV7-6 and TRBJ2-5; D unclear. This CDR3 comprises 14 residues. CDR1 is SGHVS and CDR2 is FNYEAQ in the germline V gene. Trimming cost V 1 base and J 7 bases, with 13 bases left between them. CDR3 protein: CASSLDEATGTQYF. The CDR3 DNA is TGTGCCAGCAGCTTAGATGAGGCAACGGGGACCCAGTACTTC. Full variable domain (rest looked up from reference TRBV7-6 and TRBJ2-5): GAGVSQSPRYKVTKRGQDVALRCDPISGHVSLYWYRQALGQGPEFLTYFNYEAQQDKSGLPNDRFSAERPEGSISTLTIQRTEQRDSAMYRCASSLDEATGTQYFGPGTRLLVL.

On this clonotype: One end of the junction does not line up with germline, which may come from a read error. The chain combines TRBV12-3 or TRBV12-4 with TRBJ1-4, with TRBD1 matching over 9 bases. The CDR3 runs 16 residues. CDR3 nucleotide sequence: TGTGCCAACAGTCACACCTCCGGGACAGGGTCTGAAAAACTGGTTTTT. As protein: CANSHTSGTGSEKLVF.

This clonotype has just one count. A read error may account for a junction end that differs from germline. The chain couples TRBV6-1 to TRBJ2-3; tentative D call: TRBD2 (6 bases). This CDR3 spans 14 amino acids. In germline, CDR1 is MNHNS, CDR2 SASEGT. The CDR3 DNA is TGTGCCGCCAGTCGTGAGCGGGCGACAGATATGCAGTATTTT. This sequence encodes CAASRERATDMQYF.

Regarding this clonotype: A much bigger clone sits one base away, suggesting this may be a read error. This chain links TRBV6-5 with TRBJ2-5, with D possibly matching TRBD2 (5 bases). The CDR3 has 13 amino acids. Germline V lookup: CDR1 MNHEY, CDR2 SVGAGI. CDR3 sequence: CASSPTKQETKYF. The DNA for the CDR3 is TGTGCCAGCAGCCCGACTAAGCAAGAGACCAAGTACTTC.

The table lists this clonotype with a few counts. The junction does not match germline at one end; this may be a read error. The chain joins TRBV29-1 to TRBJ2-2; weak D call: TRBD2 (5 bases). This CDR3 comprises 11 residues. Looked up from germline, CDR1 is SQVTM and CDR2 is ANQGSEA. CDR3 DNA: TGCAGCGTCCTGTATACCGGGGAGCTGTTATTT. It specifies CSVLYTGELLF.

For this clonotype: A much larger clone sits a single nucleotide away, making a read error possible. The chain has TRBV13 and TRBJ2-5; TRBD2 is a possible D gene (5 bases). Trimming shortened V by 4 bases and J by 5 bases, and 14 bases separated the two germline ends. The CDR3 runs 14 residues. Germline CDR1 reads PRHDT; CDR2 reads FYEKMQ (reference sequence). DNA for the CDR3: TGTGCCAGCAGCTCGTCGTCTAGCAGGGAGACCCAGTACTTC. Translated: CASSSSSSRETQYF.

On this clonotype itself: An end of the junction differs from the germline gene, which may be a read error. The rearrangement uses TRBV28 and TRBJ1-1, with no clear D. CDR3 length: 13 amino acids. The germline gives CDR1 MDHEN, CDR2 SYDVKM. As DNA, the CDR3 is TGTACCAGTAGAAAATTCCCGAACACTGAAGCTTTCTTT. Translation: CTSRKFPNTEAFF.

The table lists this clonotype with many counts. The chain couples TRBV5-5 to TRBJ2-7; D perhaps matches TRBD1 (6 bases). Trimming left V 0 bases short and J 3 bases short, with 10 bases between. From germline, CDR1 is SGHKS and CDR2 YYEKEE (reference sequence). CDR3 size: 14 residues. CDR3 nucleotides: TGTGCCAGCAGCTTGGACAGGGTGGACTACGAGCAGTACTTC. It is translated as CASSLDRVDYEQYF. The full variable domain, in which reference TRBV5-5 and TRBJ2-7 provide the parts outside the CDR3, is DAGVTQSPTHLIKTRGQQVTLRCSPISGHKSVSWYQQVLGQGPQFIFQYYEKEERGRGNFPDRFSARQFPNYSSELNVNALLLGDSALYLCASSLDRVDYEQYFGPGTRLTVT.

Regarding this clonotype: A much larger clone differs from this one at a single base, so this may be a read error. The V and J genes are TRBV29-1 and TRBJ2-7, with D uncertain. The CDR3 is 14 residues long. Between the trimmed V and J ends, which lost 4 bases and 8 bases, there was a span of 21 bases. The germline CDR1 and CDR2 sequences are SQVTM and ANQGSEA. CDR3: CSVGVTGSLTQQYF. CDR3 coding DNA: TGCAGCGTTGGGGTAACGGGCAGCCTAACGCAGCAGTACTTC.

About this clonotype itself: The conserved final phenylalanine or tryptophan is absent from the CDR3, which likely points to a read error. This rearrangement joins TRBV19 to TRBJ1-1; TRBD1 is a possible D gene (6 bases). CDR1 and CDR2 (germline): LNHDA, SQIVND (reference sequence). Trimming removed 8 bases at V and 4 bases at J, with 17 bases between. There are 14 residues in the CDR3. The CDR3 loop is CASWGRGRGTEAFS. The CDR3, as DNA: TGTGCCAGTTGGGGGCGGGGACGTGGCACTGAAGCTTTCTCT.

The chain has TRBV14 and TRBJ1-2, with unresolved D. CDR1 and CDR2 from the germline V gene are SGHDN and FVKESK. With 0 bases removed from V and 8 bases from J, the gap between germline ends came to 16 bases. The CDR3 length is 15 residues. CDR3 nucleotides: TGTGCCAGCAGCCAAGATGGCCGGGTTGAATGCGGCTACACCTTC. Translating it yields CASSQDGRVECGYTF.

This clonotype appeared once. This is likely a read error, given that the CDR3 carries no conserved phenylalanine or tryptophan at its end. V is TRBV2 and J is TRBJ2-7; 11 nucleotides align to TRBD2. Germline V lookup: CDR1 SNHLY, CDR2 FYNNEI. This CDR3 contains 15 residues. Trimming at V came to 6 bases and at J to 2 bases, leaving 6 bases not matched to a gene. CDR3 DNA sequence: TGTGCCAGCAGACTTACTAGCGGGGGTACCTACGAGCAGTACTCC. Residues: CASRLTSGGTYEQYS.

CDR3 amino acids: CASSVGREQYF. The CDR3 DNA reads TGTGCCAGCAGTGTAGGACGCGAGCAGTACTTC. J is TRBJ2-7 and V is TRBV28; no reliable D call. Germline lookup yields CDR1 MDHEN and CDR2 SYDVKM. V lost 5 bases and J 6 bases, leaving 8 bases between the germline ends. The CDR3 is made up of 11 amino acids. Variable domain in full (rest from reference TRBV28 and TRBJ2-7): DVKVTQSSRYLVKRTGEKVFLECVQDMDHENMFWYRQDPGLGLRLIYFSYDVKMKEKGDIPEGYSVSREKKERFSLILESASTNQTSMYLCASSVGREQYFGPGTRLTVT.

This clonotype has at least ten counts. This chain joins TRBV4-2 and TRBJ1-3, with a possible D match to TRBD1 (5 bases). Germline CDR1 is LGHNA and CDR2 is YNFKEQ. Trimming cost V 0 bases and J 2 bases, with 11 bases left between them. The CDR3 is 16 residues long. The CDR3 DNA reads TGTGCCAGCAGCCAAGATGGGACGGGGACTGGAAACACCATATATTTT. This sequence encodes CASSQDGTGTGNTIYF.

This clonotype has more than one count but fewer than ten. This chain joins TRBV7-6 and TRBJ2-3; no reliable D call. The germline V gene encodes CDR1 SGHVS and CDR2 FNYEAQ. Trimming pared 2 bases from V and 5 bases from J, leaving 2 bases between. The CDR3 runs 11 residues. The CDR3 region is CASSLQDTQYF. The CDR3 DNA reads as TGTGCCAGCAGCTTACAAGATACGCAGTATTTT.

For this clonotype: One end of the junction does not line up with germline, which may come from a read error. The J gene is TRBJ2-1, the V gene TRBV28, with TRBD1 matching 12 bases. CDR3 size: 16 residues. Germline CDR1 is MDHEN and CDR2 is SYDVKM. The CDR3 nucleotides are TGTGCCAGCACCGTTGCGGGGACAGGGGGCCGAGATGAGCAGTTATTC. Translation gives CASTVAGTGGRDEQLF.

Concerning this clonotype: One end of the junction varies from germline; a read error may be responsible. This chain links TRBV29-1 with TRBJ1-1; D unresolved. This CDR3 spans 12 amino acids. Germline loops: CDR1 SQVTM, CDR2 ANQGSEA. CDR3 loop: CSVSSESAQASF. The CDR3 coding sequence is TGCAGCGTTTCCTCGGAGAGTGCACAAGCTTCCTTT.

As regards this clonotype: Compared with germline, one end of the junction differs, possibly owing to a read error. The chain recombines TRBV11-2 with TRBJ1-2, with D possibly being TRBD1 (5 bases). From germline, CDR1 is SGHAT and CDR2 FQNNGV. The CDR3 is made up of 17 amino acids. The CDR3 coding sequence is TGTGCCGGCAGCTTAGATCCGACCAGGGCGCTGCGCTATGGCTACACTTTC. This sequence encodes CAGSLDPTRALRYGYTF.

This clonotype was observed a few times. A junction boundary mismatches the germline segment, possibly from a read error. This chain connects TRBV11-2 to TRBJ2-3; a possible D gene is TRBD2 (6 bases). The CDR3 has 14 residues. CDR1 is SGHAT, CDR2 FQNNGV, per germline. Here the CDR3 reads CASSPGLPTGTQYF. The CDR3 nucleotides are TGTGCCAGCAGCCCCGGACTACCCACAGGTACGCAGTACTTT.

Worth noting for this clonotype: This clone may be a read error of a much larger clone one base away. The rearrangement joins TRBV6-5 to TRBJ2-2, with TRBD1 as a possible D gene (6 bases). Germline CDR1 reads MNHEY; CDR2 reads SVGAGI. Trimming shortened V by 10 bases and J by 1 base, and 13 bases separated the two germline ends. The CDR3 has 14 amino acids. The DNA of the CDR3 is TGTGCCACTCAACAGGGCGGGAACACCGGGGAGCTGTTTTTT. Amino acid sequence: CATQQGGNTGELFF.

In its sample, this clonotype was seen a few times. A read error may explain this, as a much larger clone is one base away. The V gene is TRBV6-1, the J gene TRBJ2-7, with 11 bases that match TRBD2. The length of the CDR3 is 14 residues. Germline assignment: CDR1 MNHNS and CDR2 SASEGT. In DNA, the CDR3 is TGTGCCAGCAGGGGGACTAGCGGACCCTACAAGCAGTACTTC. Protein sequence: CASRGTSGPYKQYF.

The genes are TRBV20-1 and TRBJ2-7; 8 positions agree with TRBD1. The germline gives CDR1 DFQATT, CDR2 SNEGSKA (reference sequence). The CDR3 consists of 11 residues. V gave up 8 bases and J gave up 4 bases; unmatched junction bases: 4. DNA of the CDR3: TGCAGTAGACAGGGGAAGTACGAGCAGTACTTC. Translating it yields CSRQGKYEQYF.

This clonotype was observed a few times. This chain links TRBV7-9 with TRBJ1-1; 10 nucleotides agree with TRBD1. V lost 5 bases and J lost 0; bases outside the gene matches: 12. CDR3 length: 18 residues. Germline loops: CDR1 SEHNR, CDR2 FQNEAQ (reference sequence). The CDR3 protein is CASSPDRGPKLMNTEAFF. The CDR3 DNA is TGTGCCAGCAGCCCAGACAGGGGGCCGAAGCTAATGAACACTGAAGCTTTCTTT.

As regards this clonotype: A single base separates this from a much larger clone, so it may be a read error. The rearrangement joins TRBV13 to TRBJ2-7, with TRBD2 matching 12 bases. CDR1 is PRHDT and CDR2 is FYEKMQ in the germline V gene (reference sequence). The CDR3 is 17 residues long. Unmatched junction bases numbered 10, after V lost 4 bases and J lost 3 bases. The CDR3 protein is CASSSTGLAGYFYEQYF. CDR3 sequence (DNA): TGTGCCAGCAGCTCCACTGGACTAGCGGGATACTTCTACGAGCAGTACTTC.

Points on this clonotype: The junction departs from the called germline gene at one end, perhaps through a read error. V gene TRBV11-2 combines with J gene TRBJ2-1, with a tentative D call TRBD1 (7 bases). CDR1 and CDR2 from the germline V gene are SGHAT and FQNNGV. The CDR3 totals 14 residues. CDR3 DNA: TGTGCCAGCAGCTTAGATCCCAGGGGGGTTGAGGAGTTCTTC. Amino acids: CASSLDPRGVEEFF.

This clonotype was seen more than once but under ten times. The chain combines TRBV10-3 with TRBJ2-7; TRBD2 matches at 12 bases. Germline-derived CDR1 and CDR2 are ENHRY and SYGVKD. Unmatched junction bases numbered 10, after V lost 5 bases and J lost 5 bases. The CDR3 consists of 16 residues. CDR3 amino acids: CAISIKPGLAGNEQYF. The CDR3 DNA reads TGTGCCATCAGTATCAAACCGGGACTAGCGGGTAACGAGCAGTACTTC.

The chain links TRBV28 to TRBJ2-5; TRBD2 is a possible D gene (5 bases). CDR3 length: 13 amino acids. Germline CDR1 MDHEN, CDR2 SYDVKM. Trimming took off 6 bases at V and 5 bases at J, with 13 bases between the two ends. The DNA of the CDR3 is TGTGCCAGCAGGCAGACGGGGTATGAGACCCAGTACTTC. It encodes CASRQTGYETQYF.

The V gene is TRBV7-9, the J gene TRBJ1-5, with D hard to call. Germline V gene data show CDR1 as SEHNR and CDR2 as FQNEAQ (reference sequence). CDR3 size: 13 residues. Trimming took off 0 bases at V and 0 bases at J, with 0 bases between the two ends. The CDR3 spells CASSLASNQPQHF. The CDR3 DNA follows: TGTGCCAGCAGCTTAGCTAGCAATCAGCCCCAGCATTTT.

The V call is TRBV28, the J call TRBJ2-1; either TRBD1 or TRBD2 may fit D (5 bases each). V was trimmed by 4 bases and J by 6 bases, leaving 13 bases between them. CDR3 length: 14 residues. Per the germline V gene, CDR1 is MDHEN and CDR2 is SYDVKM. The CDR3 DNA reads TGTGCCAGCAGTTCTACGAGGGGAGTCAATGAGCAGTTCTTC. This gives the protein CASSSTRGVNEQFF.